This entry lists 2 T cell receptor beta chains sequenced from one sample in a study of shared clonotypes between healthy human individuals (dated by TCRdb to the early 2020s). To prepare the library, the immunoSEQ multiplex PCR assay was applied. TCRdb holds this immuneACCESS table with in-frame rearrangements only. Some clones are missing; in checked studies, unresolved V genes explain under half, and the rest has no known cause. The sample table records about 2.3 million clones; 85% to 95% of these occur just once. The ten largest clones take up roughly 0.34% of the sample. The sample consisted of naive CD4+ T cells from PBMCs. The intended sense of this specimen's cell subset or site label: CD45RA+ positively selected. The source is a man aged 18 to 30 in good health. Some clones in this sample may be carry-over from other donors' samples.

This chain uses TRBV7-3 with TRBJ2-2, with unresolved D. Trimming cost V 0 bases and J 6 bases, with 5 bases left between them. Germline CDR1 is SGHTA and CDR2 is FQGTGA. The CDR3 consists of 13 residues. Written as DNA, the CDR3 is TGTGCCAGCAGCTTAACGGAGCCCGGGGAGCTGTTTTTT. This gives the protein CASSLTEPGELFF.

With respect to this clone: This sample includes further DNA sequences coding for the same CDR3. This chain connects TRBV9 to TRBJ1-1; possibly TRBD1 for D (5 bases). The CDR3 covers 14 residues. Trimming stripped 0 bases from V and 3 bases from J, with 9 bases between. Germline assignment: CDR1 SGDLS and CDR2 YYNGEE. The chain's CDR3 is CASSVDGADTEAFF. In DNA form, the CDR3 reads TGTGCCAGCAGCGTAGATGGGGCAGACACTGAAGCTTTCTTT.